These 15 T cell receptor beta chains came from one sample sequenced in a study of blood T cell repertoires in COVID-19. Profiled with immunoSEQ multiplex PCR; TCRdb holds only in-frame clones, not every one. The table shows 90,000 to 140,000 clones, with 81% occurring only once. Sequenced: peripheral blood. The source of these receptors is an elderly man with acute or convalescent COVID-19.

This chain uses TRBV7-2 with TRBJ2-7, with TRBD1 as a possible D gene (5 bases). V lost 1 base, J lost 3 bases, and 16 bases lay in between. The length of the CDR3 is 16 residues. CDR1 and CDR2 (germline): SGHTA, FQGNSA. DNA of the CDR3: TGTGCCAGCAGCTTAGGGGCAGGGAACTACATCTACGAGCAGTACTTC. Its translation: CASSLGAGNYIYEQYF.

This clone came up a few times. The chain is built from TRBV5-1 and TRBJ2-7, with a possible D match to TRBD1 (7 bases). V gave up 0 bases and J gave up 2 bases, with 21 bases separating them. Looked up from germline, CDR1 is SGHRS and CDR2 is YFSETQ. This CDR3 is 18 amino acids long. As DNA, the CDR3 is TGCGCCAGCAGCTTGGAGACAGGGCGGGGACCACTTCCCTACGAGCAGTACTTC. Its translation: CASSLETGRGPLPYEQYF.

This clone was seen only once. The chain combines TRBV28 with TRBJ2-7, with unresolved D. This CDR3 region has 15 residues. With 5 bases removed from V and 0 bases from J, the gap between germline ends came to 14 bases. Germline V gene sequence: CDR1 MDHEN, CDR2 SYDVKM. In nucleotides, the CDR3 is TGTGCCAGCAGTCCTAAGTTTAGGAGCTCCTACGAGCAGTACTTC. Encoded protein: CASSPKFRSSYEQYF.

This clone was found many times. The gene calls are TRBV30 and TRBJ1-5; D is possibly TRBD1 (5 bases). Deletions cut 2 bases from V and 6 bases from J, with 11 bases between. The germline V gene encodes CDR1 GTSNPN and CDR2 SVGIG (reference sequence). This CDR3 is 13 amino acids long. CDR3 in amino acids: CAWSSWTSQPQHF. The CDR3 DNA reads as TGTGCCTGGAGTTCCTGGACAAGTCAGCCCCAGCATTTT.

The V gene is TRBV28, the J gene TRBJ1-5; TRBD1 aligns across 8 bases. This CDR3 spans 14 amino acids. Losses at the gene ends were 8 bases for V and 7 bases for J; bases not matched to a gene: 10. The germline CDR1 and CDR2 sequences are MDHEN and SYDVKM. This chain's CDR3 is CASAGQAYRQPQHF. CDR3 in DNA: TGTGCCAGCGCGGGACAGGCCTATCGGCAGCCCCAGCATTTT. Full variable domain (remainder filled in from reference TRBV28 and TRBJ1-5): DVKVTQSSRYLVKRTGEKVFLECVQDMDHENMFWYRQDPGLGLRLIYFSYDVKMKEKGDIPEGYSVSREKKERFSLILESASTNQTSMYLCASAGQAYRQPQHFGDGTRLSIL.

The chain links TRBV9 to TRBJ1-1, with 7 bases lining up with TRBD1. This CDR3 region has 13 residues. Per germline, CDR1 SGDLS and CDR2 YYNGEE. The V segment lost 4 bases and the J segment 4 bases; nucleotides outside the gene matches: 4. CDR3 nucleotide sequence: TGTGCCAGCAGCCATTCAGGGGGCACTGAAGCTTTCTTT. Translation: CASSHSGGTEAFF.

This sequence joins TRBV11-3 and TRBJ2-7; D is perhaps TRBD2 (6 bases). Trimming took 5 bases from V and 2 from J, leaving 16 bases between them. CDR3 length equals 15 residues. CDR1 and CDR2 (germline): SGHNT, YENEEA. The CDR3 spells CASSKSGTVAYEQYF. CDR3 bases: TGTGCCAGCAGCAAATCGGGGACTGTGGCCTACGAGCAGTACTTC.

The J gene is TRBJ1-2, the V gene TRBV7-2, with TRBD1 matching over 7 bases. After removal of 2 bases from V and 5 bases from J, the junction contained 5 bases not matched to a gene. This CDR3 contains 14 residues. Germline V gene data show CDR1 as SGHTA and CDR2 as FQGNSA. CDR3 sequence (DNA): TGTGCCAGCAGCTTATCCCGGACAGGATATGGCTACACCTTC. Its protein is CASSLSRTGYGYTF.

In its sample, this clone ranks as medium-sized. This rearrangement joins TRBV19 to TRBJ1-5; no firm D call. This CDR3 is built from 18 residues. Germline V gene lookup returns CDR1 LNHDA and CDR2 SQIVND (reference sequence). V lost 1 base, J lost 0 bases, and 16 bases lay in between. CDR3 nucleotide sequence: TGTGCCAGTAGTATAGCTCGGGCGGGGAGGTATAGCAATCAGCCCCAGCATTTT. Its protein product is CASSIARAGRYSNQPQHF.

The sample holds a few counts of this clone. This chain uses TRBV30 with TRBJ1-5, with 7 nucleotides matching TRBD1. The CDR3 length is 13 residues. V was clipped by 3 bases and J by 3 bases; unmatched bases: 2. CDR1 and CDR2 (germline): GTSNPN, SVGIG (reference sequence). The CDR3 sequence is CAWRGQNNQPQHF. Here the CDR3 DNA reads TGTGCCTGGAGGGGACAGAACAATCAGCCCCAGCATTTT.

This clone was detected once. The rearrangement joins TRBV10-3 to TRBJ1-2; D ambiguous. This CDR3 is built from 13 residues. Germline CDR1 reads ENHRY; CDR2 reads SYGVKD. V lost 0 bases and J lost 9, with 11 bases in between. This chain's CDR3 is CAISESARGSYTF. CDR3 DNA sequence: TGTGCCATCAGTGAGTCGGCCAGAGGGAGCTACACCTTC.

V is TRBV5-1 and J is TRBJ2-7, with 13 bases that match TRBD2. Germline lookup yields CDR1 SGHRS and CDR2 YFSETQ. V shed 1 base, J shed 0 bases, and the junction held 7 bases outside the gene matches. The CDR3 is 18 amino acids. The CDR3 sequence is CASSLTLAGGPSSYEQYF. The CDR3 DNA is TGCGCCAGCAGCTTGACACTAGCGGGAGGGCCCAGCTCCTACGAGCAGTACTTC. Looking up the rest from reference TRBV5-1 and TRBJ2-7 gives the full variable domain: KAGVTQTPRYLIKTRGQQVTLSCSPISGHRSVSWYQQTPGQGLQFLFEYFSETQRNKGNFPGRFSGRQFSNSRSEMNVSTLELGDSALYLCASSLTLAGGPSSYEQYFGPGTRLTVT.

The chain carries TRBV30 and TRBJ2-2; D is undetermined. Germline V lookup: CDR1 GTSNPN, CDR2 SVGIG (reference sequence). CDR3 length: 15 residues. The V gene lost 3 bases and the J gene lost 0 bases, with 11 bases spanning the gap. Here the CDR3 DNA reads TGTGCCTGGAGGAATGACAATACGAACACCGGGGAGCTGTTTTTT. Its protein product is CAWRNDNTNTGELFF.

The rearrangement links TRBV28 to TRBJ2-7; TRBD2 agrees at 13 bases. The CDR3 extends over 15 amino acids. CDR1 and CDR2 from the germline V gene are MDHEN and SYDVKM. Trimming at V came to 3 bases and at J to 5 bases, leaving 4 bases not matched to a gene. The DNA for the CDR3 is TGTGCCAGCAGTTTTGAACTAGCGGGAGGGGACGAGCAGTACTTC. Encoded protein: CASSFELAGGDEQYF.

This sequence joins TRBV11-2 and TRBJ2-1; D perhaps matches TRBD2 (5 bases). Germline V gives CDR1 SGHAT, CDR2 FQNNGV. CDR3 size: 16 residues. V lost 1 base, J lost 1 base, and 11 bases lay in between. In nucleotides, the CDR3 is TGTGCCAGCAGCTTAGCGTTCGCGGGTTCCTACAATGAGCAGTTCTTC. Translation: CASSLAFAGSYNEQFF. Using reference TRBV11-2 and TRBJ2-1 for the parts outside the CDR3, the full variable domain is EAGVAQSPRYKIIEKRQSVAFWCNPISGHATLYWYQQILGQGPKLLIQFQNNGVVDDSQLPKDRFSAERLKGVDSTLKIQPAKLEDSAVYLCASSLAFAGSYNEQFFGPGTRLTVL.